This TCR beta chain was recovered during a study of T cells after somatic rescue of genetic block. Assay used: immunoSEQ multiplex PCR; TCRdb lists only in-frame clones, some missing. The data show roughly 71,000 clones, roughly 90% seen once. Germline CDR1 is SGHRS and CDR2 is YFSETQ. The CDR3 spans 16 residues. The V and J ends lost 4 bases and 9 bases, in that order; junction bases with no gene match: 13. This chain links TRBV5-1 with TRBJ1-6, with 7 bases fitting TRBD1. The receptor's source is a man aged 30-40 years. Sequenced input: peripheral blood mononuclear cells (PBMCs). The CDR3 DNA reads TGCGCCAGCAGCAACGAGGGGGCCAATCATTTTTCACCCCTCCACTTT. Protein sequence: CASSNEGANHFSPLHF.